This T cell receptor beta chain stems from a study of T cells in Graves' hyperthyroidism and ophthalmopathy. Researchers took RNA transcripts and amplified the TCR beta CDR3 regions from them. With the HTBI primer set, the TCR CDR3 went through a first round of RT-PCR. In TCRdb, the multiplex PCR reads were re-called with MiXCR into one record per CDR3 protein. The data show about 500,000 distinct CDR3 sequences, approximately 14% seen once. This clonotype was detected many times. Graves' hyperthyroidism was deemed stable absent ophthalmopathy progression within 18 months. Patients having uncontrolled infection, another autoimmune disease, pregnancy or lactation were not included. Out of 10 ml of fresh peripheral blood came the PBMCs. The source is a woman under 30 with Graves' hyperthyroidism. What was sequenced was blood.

The CDR3 sequence: CASSYSLGANTEAFF. CDR3 nucleotides: TGTGCCAGCAGTTACTCGTTGGGGGCTAACACTGAAGCTTTCTTT. This sequence joins TRBV6-5 and TRBJ1-1, with D possibly matching TRBD1 (6 bases). V was pared by 0 bases and J by 2 bases, with 10 bases between. The germline V gene has CDR1 MNHEY and CDR2 SVGAGI. The CDR3 totals 15 residues.